The source of this TCR beta chain is a study of OX40 agonist ivuxolimab in advanced cancers. As for the study in general: Ivuxolimab is an agonistic anti-OX40 (CD134) antibody, and patients were treated with it. At 82.7% male, the cohort had a mean age of around 56 years, ranging from about 20 to 79.

At cycle 4 day 1, cycle 7 day 1, and baseline, blood was sampled. Clones were sequenced by immunoSEQ multiplex PCR, and TCRdb holds only the in-frame ones, with some missing. The sample carries about 47,000 clones, around 90% recorded once. This CDR3 contains 13 residues. Trimming cost V 1 base and J 3 bases, with 7 bases left between them. The germline V gene encodes CDR1 SGHAT and CDR2 FQNNGV. The source was CD4+ or CD8+ T cells sorted from blood, collected in a trial of the OX40 agonist ivuxolimab. J is TRBJ2-7 and V is TRBV11-2; D remains ambiguous. This sequence was found in an adult with an advanced solid tumor such as melanoma, head and neck, liver or kidney cancer. The CDR3 nucleotides read TGTGCCAGCAGCTTAGTCGGCCACTACGAGCAGTACTTC. Translated: CASSLVGHYEQYF.